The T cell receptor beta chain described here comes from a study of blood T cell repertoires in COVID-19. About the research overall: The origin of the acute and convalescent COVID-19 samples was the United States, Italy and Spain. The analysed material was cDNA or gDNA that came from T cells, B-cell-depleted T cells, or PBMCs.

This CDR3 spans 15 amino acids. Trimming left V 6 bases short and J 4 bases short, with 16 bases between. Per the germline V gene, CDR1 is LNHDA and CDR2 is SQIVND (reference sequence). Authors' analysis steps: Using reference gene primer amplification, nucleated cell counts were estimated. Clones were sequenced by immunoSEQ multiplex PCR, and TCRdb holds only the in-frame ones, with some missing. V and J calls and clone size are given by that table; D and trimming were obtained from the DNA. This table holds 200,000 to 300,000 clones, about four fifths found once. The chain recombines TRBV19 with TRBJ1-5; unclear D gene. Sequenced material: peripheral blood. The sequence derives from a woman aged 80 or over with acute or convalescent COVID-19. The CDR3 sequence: CASSPLGGINQPQHF. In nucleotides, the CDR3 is TGTGCCAGTAGCCCCTTGGGAGGTATTAATCAGCCCCAGCATTTT.